The rows below give T cell receptor beta chains drawn from one sample of a study of OX40 agonist ivuxolimab in advanced cancers. Generated by immunoSEQ multiplex PCR, the TCRdb table keeps only in-frame clones and is missing some. The sample holds some 85,000 clones; about nine tenths are singletons and the top ten take roughly 0.23%. The sequencing here drew on CD4+ or CD8+ T cells sorted from blood, taken in a trial of the OX40 agonist ivuxolimab. The source is an adult with an advanced solid tumor such as melanoma, head and neck, liver or kidney cancer. Each CDR3 is given without its conserved first and last residue.

V,CDR3
TRBV4-1,ASSQLTGTRGRNTIY
TRBV5-1,ASGRPNYNEQF
TRBV28,ASSSAGVPGNTIY
TRBV5-6,ASSSPQTSGETQY
TRBV5-8,ASSLSGHTDTQY
TRBV28,AIFEARVRGYT
TRBV20-1,SARGDIEAF
TRBV7-9,AKSQGRSNTGELF
TRBV7-3,ASSKGPGGTEAF
TRBV7-9,ASSLGESPLH
TRBV9,ASSVSGAGKAF
TRBV7-3,ASSSPGGVAGNSYNEQF
TRBV7-3,ASSSNTGGNSDTQY
TRBV5-1,ASSPQGDGQPQH
TRBV18,ASSPQDLNYGYT
TRBV7-5,VRSLNLGTSRPVSTDTQY
TRBV2,ASSELREGRNEQF
TRBV18,ASSGGRNTEAF
TRBV6-5,ASRWGVAYGYT
TRBV18,ASSTTGGGEKLF
TRBV7-2,ASSVTGTGIEAF
TRBV11-2,ASSPGTAWETQY
TRBV15,ATSRPWGRTEKLF
TRBV7-2,ASSRFRDADTQY
TRBV29-1,SVLGTGGPGGELF
TRBV19,ASSMRGTSGLRPQH
TRBV12-5,ASGLVRQAGAKNIQY
TRBV5-1,ASIIGTGELF
TRBV5-2,ASSQDGTTTYEQY
TRBV5-8,ASSLASGHSSTDTQY